This T cell receptor (beta chain) was documented in a study of blood T cells in healthy people across ages. For the study at large: Per every two T cells, about one barcoded beta molecule was captured by template switching. Regarding the study as a whole: Compared with aged donors, long-lived donors showed fewer expanded clones, suggesting selection. PBMCs went unsorted, and a conclusive naive versus antigen-experienced comparison was therefore prevented. The authors considered diversity estimates from one million T cells to be underestimates.

On this clonotype itself: Its antigen is not identified.

The germline V gene encodes CDR1 SQVTM and CDR2 ANQGSEA. The CDR3 is 11 amino acids. Next came a second PCR, run for roughly 6 to 11 cycles, which used a sample-barcoded 5' primer along with a J-beta primer mix. TCRdb called the 5' RACE reads again in MiXCR, with one record for every CDR3 protein. The top ten clones hold around a fifth of a sample with around 940,000 distinct CDR3 sequences, roughly 50% of them seen once. The chain combines TRBV29-1 with TRBJ2-5, with TRBD2 as a possible D gene (6 bases). Gene TRBJ2-4 matches the end of the DNA better, so the J call may be wrong. The TCR was taken from a woman in her fifties or sixties in good health. Specimen: blood. CDR3 residues: CSGGEVNIQYF. The CDR3 region has the DNA TGCAGCGGGGGGGAGGTAAACATTCAGTACTTC.